This passage covers 28 T cell receptor beta chains from one sample sequenced in a study of breast tumors, draining lymph nodes, adjacent tissues. Axillary draining lymph nodes of breast cancer patients supplied the node samples. One entry per CDR3 protein results from TCRdb running MiXCR on the multiplex PCR reads. This table holds some 85,000 distinct CDR3 sequences, 25% to 35% found once. The specimen sequenced was axillary lymph node tissue. The receptors were sampled from a female donor with breast cancer. Some clones in this sample may be carry-over from other donors' samples.

This clonotype showed up many times. The chain joins TRBV19 to TRBJ1-5; D gene unclear. V dropped 1 base and J dropped 4 bases, with 11 bases sitting between them. Germline V gives CDR1 LNHDA, CDR2 SQIVND (reference sequence). This CDR3 has 15 amino acids. CDR3 protein: CASSIVHGLNQPQHF. The CDR3, as DNA: TGTGCCAGTAGTATAGTCCATGGGTTAAATCAGCCCCAGCATTTT. Together with reference TRBV19 and TRBJ1-5, the CDR3 gives the full variable domain: DGGITQSPKYLFRKEGQNVTLSCEQNLNHDAMYWYRQDPGQGLRLIYYSQIVNDFQKGDIAEGYSVSREKKESFPLTVTSAQKNPTAFYLCASSIVHGLNQPQHFGDGTRLSIL.

There are many counts of this clonotype. Since a much larger clone is just one base distant, this may be a read error. This rearrangement joins TRBV5-1 to TRBJ2-7; the D is unclear. This CDR3 spans 13 amino acids. Germline CDR1 SGHRS, CDR2 YFSETQ. The CDR3 spells CASSEDLTYDQYF. Here the CDR3 DNA reads TGCGCCAGCAGTGAGGACCTGACCTACGACCAGTACTTC.

Many counts were recorded for this clonotype. The rearrangement uses TRBV2 and TRBJ2-2, with D tentatively TRBD2 (5 bases). Germline V gives CDR1 SNHLY, CDR2 FYNNEI. CDR3 length: 13 residues. Trimming stripped 6 bases from V and 7 bases from J, with 12 bases between. CDR3 nucleotides: TGTGCCAGCAGGGACTCAGCTGGCGGGGAGCTGTTTTTT. Protein product: CASRDSAGGELFF.

This clonotype was counted ten times or more. The chain joins TRBV7-3 to TRBJ2-1, with 9 bases aligning to TRBD1. The CDR3 loop spans 16 amino acids. The germline CDR1 and CDR2 sequences are SGHTA and FQGTGA. V was clipped by 1 base and J by 6 bases; unmatched bases: 7. The CDR3 region is CASSLRGDREVNEQFF. The CDR3 DNA reads as TGTGCCAGCAGCTTAAGGGGGGACAGGGAGGTCAATGAGCAGTTCTTC. The full variable domain, completed using reference TRBV7-3 and TRBJ2-1, is GAGVSQTPSNKVTEKGKYVELRCDPISGHTALYWYRQSLGQGPEFLIYFQGTGAADDSGLPNDRFFAVRPEGSVSTLKIQRTERGDSAVYLCASSLRGDREVNEQFFGPGTRLTVL.

The sample holds many counts of this clonotype. The rearrangement joins TRBV10-3 to TRBJ2-3; 10 nucleotides agree with TRBD2. Losses at the gene ends were 4 bases for V and 4 bases for J; bases not matched to a gene: 5. The CDR3 covers 15 residues. From germline, CDR1 is ENHRY and CDR2 SYGVKD. The CDR3 nucleotides read TGTGCCATCAGTGCCCTAGCGGGAGTAGCAGATACGCAGTATTTT. Protein: CAISALAGVADTQYF.

The sample holds many counts of this clonotype. This sequence joins TRBV28 and TRBJ1-3; 10 positions match TRBD1. V lost 6 bases and J lost 4; bases outside the gene matches: 6. The CDR3 runs to 15 residues. Germline lookup yields CDR1 MDHEN and CDR2 SYDVKM. The chain's CDR3 is CASSPGQGRGNTIYF. Written as DNA, the CDR3 is TGTGCCAGCAGCCCGGGACAGGGGAGAGGAAACACCATATATTTT.

Regarding this clonotype: The conserved phenylalanine or tryptophan normally closing the CDR3 is absent here, so this likely arose from a read error. The chain carries TRBV7-6 and TRBJ2-3; the match to TRBD1 covers 9 bases. CDR1 and CDR2 from the germline V gene are SGHVS and FNYEAQ. This CDR3 has 15 amino acids. V dropped 5 bases and J dropped 4; count of bases not matched to a gene: 7. Here the CDR3 DNA reads TGTGCCAGCAGCGCGGGACAGGGTAGCGCAGATACGCAGTATCTT. This gives the protein CASSAGQGSADTQYL.

As for this clonotype: With a much larger clone just one base away, this may be a read error. V gene TRBV2 combines with J gene TRBJ1-1, with D maybe TRBD1 (5 bases). From germline, CDR1 is SNHLY and CDR2 FYNNEI. V shed 4 bases and J shed 3 bases, with 9 bases lying between them. This CDR3 comprises 13 residues. CDR3 region: CASSADTHTEAFF. The CDR3 nucleotides are TGTGCCAGCAGTGCGGACACGCACACTGAAGCTTTCTTT.

The chain carries TRBV28 and TRBJ2-3; 9 bases line up with TRBD1. Trimming at V came to 6 bases and at J to 3 bases, leaving 1 base not matched to a gene. CDR1 and CDR2 (germline): MDHEN, SYDVKM. The CDR3 has 13 residues. CDR3 protein: CASRQGATDTQYF. CDR3 nucleotides: TGTGCCAGCAGACAGGGGGCAACAGATACGCAGTATTTT.

As regards this clonotype: One end of the junction varies from germline; a read error may be responsible. The chain employs TRBV6-5 and TRBJ1-5; 8 positions match TRBD1. The CDR3 is made up of 14 amino acids. Germline V gene lookup returns CDR1 MNHEY and CDR2 SVGAGI. CDR3 protein: CASNQDRGSQPQHF. The CDR3 DNA sequence: TGTGCGAGCAATCAAGACAGGGGAAGTCAGCCCCAGCATTTT.

This clonotype appeared a few times. The J gene is TRBJ1-1, the V gene TRBV6-4, with 7 nucleotides matching TRBD1. In germline, CDR1 is MRHNA, CDR2 SNTAGT. The J segment lost 5 bases and the V segment lost 5 bases, leaving 8 bases of the junction unmatched. The CDR3 has 14 amino acids. As DNA, the CDR3 is TGTGCCAGCAGTATCGAGGCAGGGGGGACTGAAGCTTTCTTT. This codes for CASSIEAGGTEAFF.

At least ten counts were recorded for this clonotype. The chain links TRBV5-1 to TRBJ2-7, with D tentatively TRBD1 or TRBD2 (6 bases each). Trimming cost V 1 base and J 3 bases, with 11 bases left between them. Per germline, CDR1 SGHRS and CDR2 YFSETQ. This CDR3 has 14 residues. The CDR3 loop reads CASSLTGARYEQYF. CDR3 coding DNA: TGCGCCAGCAGCTTGACGGGGGCTCGCTACGAGCAGTACTTC.

Concerning this clonotype: A much larger clone differs from this one at a single base, so this may be a read error. V gene TRBV7-9 combines with J gene TRBJ2-7; the D is unclear. CDR1 and CDR2 from the germline V gene are SEHNR and FQNEAQ (reference sequence). The CDR3 runs to 14 residues. The CDR3: CASSLGAINYEQCF. The CDR3 nucleotides are TGTGCCAGCAGCTTAGGGGCAATAAACTACGAGCAGTGCTTC.

This clonotype was recorded at least ten times. This chain uses TRBV6-6 with TRBJ2-3, with TRBD2 identical over 10 bases. V was clipped by 0 bases and J by 0 bases; unmatched bases: 9. Germline V CDR1 and CDR2: MNHNY, SVGAGI (reference sequence). This CDR3 region has 19 residues. CDR3 bases: TGTGCCAGCAGTTACTCGATAACTAGCGGGAAAGCTAGCACAGATACGCAGTATTTT. It specifies CASSYSITSGKASTDTQYF.

The rearrangement joins TRBV7-2 to TRBJ1-6; 7 nucleotides line up with TRBD1. The CDR3 extends over 15 amino acids. After removal of 1 base from V and 6 bases from J, the junction contained 3 bases not matched to a gene. Germline CDR1 and CDR2: SGHTA and FQGNSA. The CDR3 DNA is TGTGCCAGCAGCTTAGTAGGGGGCGGTAATTCACCCCTCCACTTT. This codes for CASSLVGGGNSPLHF. The whole variable domain, remainder taken from reference TRBV7-2 and TRBJ1-6, is GAGVSQSPSNKVTEKGKDVELRCDPISGHTALYWYRQSLGQGLEFLIYFQGNSAPDKSGLPSDRFSAERTGGSVSTLTIQRTQQEDSAVYLCASSLVGGGNSPLHFGNGTRLTVT.

As concerns this clonotype: A single base separates this from a much larger clone, so it may be a read error. The J gene is TRBJ2-1, the V gene TRBV5-4; a possible D gene is TRBD1 (6 bases). The V end was cut by 5 bases, the J end by 6 bases, with 12 bases between. Germline CDR1 SGHNT, CDR2 YYREEE (reference sequence). There are 13 residues in the CDR3. The CDR3 here is CASRGAGSNEQFF. DNA of the CDR3: TGTGCCAGCAGGGGGGCGGGTTCCAATGAGCAGTTCTTC.

J is TRBJ1-4 and V is TRBV29-1; 9 bases agree with TRBD1. The germline gives CDR1 SQVTM, CDR2 ANQGSEA. J was trimmed by 4 bases and V by 6 bases; bases with no gene match: 3. The CDR3 runs to 13 residues. CDR3 residues: CSVPGQGNEKLFF. Here the CDR3 DNA reads TGCAGCGTACCGGGACAGGGTAATGAAAAACTGTTTTTT.

As to this clonotype: The CDR3 does not end in the conserved phenylalanine or tryptophan, so this is likely a read error. The J gene is TRBJ2-1, the V gene TRBV5-1; unclear D gene. This CDR3 is 16 amino acids long. The germline V gene encodes CDR1 SGHRS and CDR2 YFSETQ. The V end was cut by 0 bases, the J end by 0 bases, with 10 bases between. Here the CDR3 DNA reads TGCGCCAGCAGCTTGGTCGGCGGAAGCTCCTACAATGAGCAGTTCAGA. Translating it yields CASSLVGGSSYNEQFR.

The V and J genes are TRBV4-3 and TRBJ2-3; 9 nucleotides match TRBD2. J was trimmed by 2 bases and V by 0 bases; bases with no gene match: 9. Germline V CDR1 and CDR2: LGHNA, YSLEER. This CDR3 is built from 18 residues. CDR3 DNA: TGCGCCAGCAGCCAAGATGTAGCGGGAGTGGGCATCACAGATACGCAGTATTTT. It is translated as CASSQDVAGVGITDTQYF.

The table lists this clonotype with many counts. V and J are TRBV13 and TRBJ2-1; the D gene is possibly TRBD1 (6 bases). The V end was cut by 4 bases, the J end by 8 bases, with 18 bases between. Germline values: CDR1 PRHDT, CDR2 FYEKMQ (reference sequence). This CDR3 is 15 amino acids long. CDR3 amino acids: CASSSRDTVRDEQFF. The CDR3 DNA sequence: TGTGCCAGCAGCTCCCGGGACACCGTTAGGGATGAGCAGTTCTTC.

The sample holds many counts of this clonotype. The rearrangement joins TRBV29-1 to TRBJ2-7; 8 bases map to TRBD2. J gave up 2 bases and V 7 bases, and 7 bases lay outside the gene matches. Germline loops: CDR1 SQVTM, CDR2 ANQGSEA. The length of the CDR3 is 13 residues. CDR3 coding DNA: TGCAGCGCTGCGGGGGGAGGAACCTACGAGCAGTACTTC. Encoded protein: CSAAGGGTYEQYF.

The table lists this clonotype with many counts. The rearrangement joins TRBV7-3 to TRBJ2-2; no clear D gene. Trimming removed 3 bases at V and 8 bases at J, with 7 bases between. The CDR3 length is 12 residues. CDR1 and CDR2 (germline): SGHTA, FQGTGA. This CDR3 reads CASSFQAGELFF. DNA for the CDR3: TGTGCCAGCAGCTTTCAGGCGGGGGAGCTGTTTTTT.

This clonotype was seen at least ten times. The rearrangement links TRBV20-1 to TRBJ2-5; 8 nucleotides line up with TRBD1. The CDR3 sequence is 13 residues long. V shed 6 bases, J shed 1 base, and the junction held 4 bases outside the gene matches. In germline, CDR1 is DFQATT, CDR2 SNEGSKA (reference sequence). CDR3 amino acids: CSAATGVQETQYF. The CDR3 DNA sequence: TGCAGTGCCGCGACAGGGGTCCAAGAGACCCAGTACTTC.

This clonotype was recorded many times. The chain combines TRBV6-2 or TRBV6-3 with TRBJ1-4; D is undetermined. Trimming removed 2 bases from V and 0 bases from J, with 7 bases in between. The CDR3 runs 15 residues. The germline CDR1 and CDR2 sequences are MNHEY and SVGEGT. The CDR3, as DNA: TGTGCCAGCAGTTACGCCTACGCAACTAATGAAAAACTGTTTTTT. Residues: CASSYAYATNEKLFF.

Of note for this clonotype: The CDR3 does not close with the conserved phenylalanine or tryptophan, likely indicating a read error. The genes are TRBV24-1 and TRBJ2-2, with D unclear. V dropped 3 bases and J dropped 4 bases, with 14 bases sitting between them. Germline V gene sequence: CDR1 KGHDR, CDR2 SFDVKD. The CDR3 spans 16 residues. CDR3 DNA: TGTGCCACCAGTGATGCCGTCGGCGAAAGCACCGGGGAGCTGTTTCCT. As protein: CATSDAVGESTGELFP.

This clonotype was detected only a few times. A read error is possible here, since a much larger clone lies one base away. The chain links TRBV4-3 to TRBJ2-1; D remains unclear. CDR1 LGHNA and CDR2 YSLEER come from the germline V gene. This CDR3 comprises 14 residues. The CDR3 loop reads CASGQDDAYNEQFF. In nucleotides, the CDR3 is TGCGCCAGCGGCCAAGATGACGCCTACAATGAGCAGTTCTTC.

As for this clonotype: It may be a read error: a sequence one base away is much more abundant. The CDR3 sequence: CASSVTLVRDAQYF. CDR3 DNA sequence: TGTGCCAGCAGTGTGACACTAGTACGAGATGCGCAGTATTTT. This chain joins TRBV6-5 and TRBJ2-3, with TRBD2 as a possible D gene (5 bases). The CDR3 loop spans 14 amino acids. Germline V CDR1 and CDR2: MNHEY, SVGAGI.

V is TRBV9 and J is TRBJ2-2; the D gene could be TRBD1 or TRBD2 (5 bases each). The CDR3 has 16 residues. Germline V gene data show CDR1 as SGDLS and CDR2 as YYNGEE. Trimming left V 0 bases short and J 3 bases short, with 12 bases between. CDR3 residues: CASSVGHGADTGELFF. In DNA, the CDR3 is TGTGCCAGCAGCGTAGGACACGGGGCGGACACCGGGGAGCTGTTTTTT.